This passage covers 28 T cell receptor beta chains from one sample sequenced in a study of beta chain features in type 1 diabetes. General observations from the study: In every one of the four CD4+ subsets, TCRB CDR3s were moderately but significantly shorter in Type 1 diabetes patients.

The whole isolated RNA underwent reverse transcription, so sequencing captured expressed TCRB transcripts. Clones were read by immunoSEQ multiplex PCR, and TCRdb kept only the in-frame ones, dropping some. The sample carries hundreds of thousands of clones, more than 12% recorded once. These receptors' antigens are unknown. The sample comprised naive CD4+ T cells from blood. The origin of the receptors is a man aged 18 to 30 with type 1 diabetes.

The rearrangement links TRBV4-3 to TRBJ2-1; TRBD1 matches 7 bases. The CDR3 runs to 18 residues. Germline trimming cut 2 bases from V and 4 bases from J; bases unmatched to any gene: 14. CDR1 is LGHNA and CDR2 is YSLEER in the germline V gene. In DNA, the CDR3 is TGCGCCAGCAGCCAATATTTTATCCCGGGGACAGAATACAATGAGCAGTTCTTC. Translation gives CASSQYFIPGTEYNEQFF.

This clone was seen a handful of times. The CDR3 spells CASSLIETQYF. CDR3 nucleotide sequence: TGTGCCAGCAGCTTGATAGAGACCCAGTACTTC. The chain has TRBV5-6 and TRBJ2-5; D is uncertain. The CDR3 has 11 residues. Trimming pared 1 base from V and 4 bases from J, leaving 2 bases between. Germline V gene data show CDR1 as SGHDT and CDR2 as YYEEEE.

This clone has a handful of counts. V and J are TRBV7-9 and TRBJ2-1; D is unclear. There are 16 residues in the CDR3. CDR1 and CDR2 from the germline V gene are SEHNR and FQNEAQ (reference sequence). Trimming took 2 bases from V and 6 from J, leaving 17 bases between them. CDR3 sequence (DNA): TGTGCCAGCAGCTTACGGTTAGGGCCTAACACCAATGAGCAGTTCTTC. Protein sequence: CASSLRLGPNTNEQFF.

The rearrangement uses TRBV10-3 and TRBJ1-2; no firm D call. The ends were cut back, 0 bases at V and 8 bases at J, with 7 bases in the middle. CDR1 is ENHRY and CDR2 is SYGVKD in the germline V gene. The CDR3 has 12 amino acids. CDR3 coding DNA: TGTGCCATCAGTGAGTCGACGGTCGGCTACACCTTC. This sequence encodes CAISESTVGYTF.

The chain joins TRBV6-5 to TRBJ2-7; perhaps TRBD2 as D (5 bases). Germline assignment: CDR1 MNHEY and CDR2 SVGAGI. V lost 4 bases to trimming and J lost 3 bases, with 16 bases between them. The CDR3 runs 15 residues. This CDR3 is CASSSLGEGLYEQYF. The CDR3 DNA reads TGTGCCAGCAGTTCCCTTGGCGAGGGTCTCTACGAGCAGTACTTC.

Concerning this clone: At the DNA level, this CDR3 is encoded by other sequences in the same sample as well. The chain carries TRBV30 and TRBJ2-7, with a possible D match to TRBD1 (6 bases). Germline CDR1 and CDR2: GTSNPN and SVGIG (reference sequence). The CDR3 runs to 11 residues. Between the trimmed V and J ends, which lost 5 bases and 1 base, there was a span of 6 bases. CDR3 nucleotides: TGTGCCTGGGACAGGTCCTACGAGCAGTACTTC. Its translation is CAWDRSYEQYF. Together with reference TRBV30 and TRBJ2-7, the CDR3 gives the full variable domain: SQTIHQWPATLVQPVGSPLSLECTVEGTSNPNLYWYRQAAGRGLQLLFYSVGIGQISSEVPQNLSASRPQDRQFILSSKKLLLSDSGFYLCAWDRSYEQYFGPGTRLTVT.

The chain employs TRBV30 and TRBJ2-7, with a weak D call TRBD2 (6 bases). The CDR3 totals 13 residues. The V gene lost 4 bases and the J gene lost 3 bases, with 13 bases spanning the gap. Germline CDR1 reads GTSNPN; CDR2 reads SVGIG (reference sequence). The CDR3 loop reads CAWNRDLLYEQYF. The CDR3 DNA sequence: TGTGCCTGGAACCGGGACTTGCTCTACGAGCAGTACTTC.

This clone was counted a single time. The chain employs TRBV9 and TRBJ2-7; 10 positions agree with TRBD1. The V gene end was trimmed by 2 bases and the J gene end by 3 bases; junction bases not matched to a gene: 8. Germline V gene lookup returns CDR1 SGDLS and CDR2 YYNGEE. The CDR3 is 16 residues long. Here the CDR3 DNA reads TGTGCCAGCAGCGTCGGTCGGGGGGACAGGGGCTACGAGCAGTACTTC. This gives the protein CASSVGRGDRGYEQYF.

This clone occurred a few times. The chain combines TRBV10-3 with TRBJ2-4; a weak D match, TRBD1 (5 bases). Trimming left V 4 bases short and J 5 bases short, with 15 bases between. Germline CDR1 and CDR2: ENHRY and SYGVKD. The CDR3 totals 15 residues. CDR3 sequence reads: CAISASGSVQNIQYF. CDR3 bases: TGTGCCATCAGTGCGTCAGGGTCGGTCCAAAACATTCAGTACTTC.

The gene calls are TRBV2 and TRBJ2-5; TRBD1 aligns across 8 bases. Losses at the gene ends were 4 bases for V and 4 bases for J; bases not matched to a gene: 2. This CDR3 contains 13 residues. Germline V gene data show CDR1 as SNHLY and CDR2 as FYNNEI. The CDR3 DNA reads as TGTGCCAGCAGTGCTACAGGGGGAGAGACCCAGTACTTC. Translation: CASSATGGETQYF.

This clone came up a few times. This rearrangement joins TRBV28 to TRBJ1-1; unclear D gene. CDR1 and CDR2 (germline): MDHEN, SYDVKM. The CDR3 sequence is 12 residues long. Deletions cut 1 base from V and 8 bases from J, with 8 bases between. CDR3 region: CASSLSVSEAFF. As DNA, the CDR3 is TGTGCCAGCAGTTTATCGGTGTCAGAAGCTTTCTTT.

This clone was found a few times. The rearrangement links TRBV11-3 to TRBJ2-7; possible D gene TRBD1, 6 bases. The V and J ends lost 0 bases and 3 bases respectively, with 15 bases between them. Germline V lookup: CDR1 SGHNT, CDR2 YENEEA. The CDR3 totals 16 residues. The CDR3 region has the DNA TGTGCCAGCAGCTTAGATCGCCCCACAGGGAACTACGAGCAGTACTTC. Translation gives CASSLDRPTGNYEQYF.

In the case of this clone: Other DNA sequences in the same sample also yield this CDR3. This rearrangement joins TRBV6-5 to TRBJ1-2, with 7 nucleotides matching TRBD1. The CDR3 loop spans 15 amino acids. Trimming at V came to 0 bases and at J to 2 bases, leaving 3 bases not matched to a gene. Per germline, CDR1 MNHEY and CDR2 SVGAGI. CDR3 region: CASSYSAGGNYGYTF. In DNA form, the CDR3 reads TGTGCCAGCAGTTACTCGGCAGGGGGAAACTATGGCTACACCTTC.

The chain couples TRBV27 to TRBJ1-5; 7 bases line up with TRBD1. Germline-derived CDR1 and CDR2 are MNHEY and SMNVEV (reference sequence). The CDR3 is 15 residues long. The V and J ends lost 5 bases and 4 bases, in that order; junction bases with no gene match: 8. The CDR3 is CASSPPDRRNQPQHF. The DNA for the CDR3 is TGTGCCAGCAGTCCCCCGGACAGGCGTAATCAGCCCCAGCATTTT.

This rearrangement joins TRBV10-3 to TRBJ2-1; D could derive from TRBD1 or TRBD2 (5 bases each). The CDR3 sequence is 15 residues long. V was shortened by 6 bases and J by 2 bases, with 14 bases between the two germline ends. Looked up from germline, CDR1 is ENHRY and CDR2 is SYGVKD. CDR3 loop: CAIRRDPMTYNEQFF. DNA of the CDR3: TGTGCCATCAGGAGGGACCCCATGACCTACAATGAGCAGTTCTTC.

The CDR3 sequence: CASSTDRMNQPQHF. DNA of the CDR3: TGTGCCAGCAGTACGGACCGTATGAATCAGCCCCAGCATTTT. The genes are TRBV27 and TRBJ1-5; D unresolved. Trimming pared 5 bases from V and 4 bases from J, leaving 12 bases between. The CDR3 sequence is 14 residues long. Germline assignment: CDR1 MNHEY and CDR2 SMNVEV (reference sequence).

For the CDR3, the DNA is TGCGCCAGCAGCCAAGATTGGGCAGGGACAAATCAGCCCCAGCATTTT. It is translated as CASSQDWAGTNQPQHF. The rearrangement joins TRBV4-3 to TRBJ1-5, with D possibly being TRBD1 (6 bases). The germline V gene encodes CDR1 LGHNA and CDR2 YSLEER. This CDR3 comprises 16 residues. V was cut by 0 bases and J by 4 bases, with 13 bases left in between.

CDR3 amino acids: CASSRDGLSYEQYF. The CDR3 nucleotides are TGCGCCAGCAGCCGGGACGGGCTGTCCTACGAGCAGTACTTC. V is TRBV4-3 and J is TRBJ2-7; D is perhaps TRBD1 or TRBD2 (5 bases each). V lost 4 bases and J lost 1, with 11 bases in between. This CDR3 is 14 amino acids long. Germline CDR1 LGHNA, CDR2 YSLEER.

This chain joins TRBV27 and TRBJ2-6; TRBD1 aligns across 8 bases. This CDR3 has 16 amino acids. In germline, CDR1 is MNHEY, CDR2 SMNVEV (reference sequence). The V and J ends lost 6 bases and 2 bases, in that order; junction bases with no gene match: 6. The CDR3 loop is CASRMTGAPGANVLTF. In DNA, the CDR3 is TGTGCCAGCAGGATGACAGGGGCCCCTGGGGCCAACGTCCTGACTTTC.

This clone was counted only a few times. This chain links TRBV7-2 with TRBJ1-3, with TRBD1 identical over 7 bases. The CDR3 spans 14 residues. Trimming took 6 bases from V and 1 from J; bases not matched to a gene: 3. Germline V lookup: CDR1 SGHTA, CDR2 FQGNSA. The CDR3 is CASRPDRSGNTIYF. The CDR3 DNA sequence: TGTGCCAGCAGACCGGACAGGTCTGGAAACACCATATATTTT.

This clone was seen a few times. This rearrangement joins TRBV30 to TRBJ2-7, with 7 bases identical to TRBD2. Germline CDR1 and CDR2: GTSNPN and SVGIG (reference sequence). This CDR3 comprises 13 residues. With V trimmed by 7 bases and J by 0 bases, 6 bases remained unmatched. CDR3: CAYEREGSYEQYF. The CDR3 region has the DNA TGTGCCTACGAGCGGGAAGGCTCCTACGAGCAGTACTTC.

DNA for the CDR3: TGTGCCAGCAGCTTAATCCGCGGGGGGCCGTGGAATGAGCAGTTCTTC. Protein sequence: CASSLIRGGPWNEQFF. This chain uses TRBV11-2 with TRBJ2-1, with TRBD2 matching 8 bases. CDR1 is SGHAT, CDR2 FQNNGV, per germline. The trim removed 2 bases at V and 7 bases at J, leaving 10 bases unmatched. The CDR3 runs to 16 residues.

Comments on this clone: Different DNA sequences within this sample yield the same CDR3. The rearrangement links TRBV5-1 to TRBJ2-5; D unclear. The CDR3 length is 12 residues. V gave up 1 base and J gave up 1 base, with 2 bases separating them. The germline V gene encodes CDR1 SGHRS and CDR2 YFSETQ. CDR3 sequence reads: CASSLSQETQYF. For the CDR3, the DNA is TGCGCCAGCAGCTTGTCCCAAGAGACCCAGTACTTC. The variable domain in full, with the rest retrieved from reference TRBV5-1 and TRBJ2-5, is KAGVTQTPRYLIKTRGQQVTLSCSPISGHRSVSWYQQTPGQGLQFLFEYFSETQRNKGNFPGRFSGRQFSNSRSEMNVSTLELGDSALYLCASSLSQETQYFGPGTRLLVL.

V gene TRBV29-1 combines with J gene TRBJ2-3, with a weak D call TRBD2 (6 bases). From germline, CDR1 is SQVTM and CDR2 ANQGSEA. Trimming cost V 4 bases and J 3 bases, with 14 bases left between them. The CDR3 spans 14 residues. This CDR3 is CSVVRGPPTDTQYF. The CDR3, as DNA: TGCAGCGTTGTGCGGGGCCCCCCGACAGATACGCAGTATTTT.

The chain is built from TRBV7-6 and TRBJ2-1; 8 positions match TRBD2. CDR3 length equals 17 residues. The junction had 8 bases not matched to a gene; V was cut back by 1 base and J by 3 bases. Germline V lookup: CDR1 SGHVS, CDR2 FNYEAQ. CDR3 nucleotide sequence: TGTGCCAGCAGCTTAGAACGAGCGGGGGCTTTCTACAATGAGCAGTTCTTC. Its protein product is CASSLERAGAFYNEQFF.

This clone was observed a few times. V and J are TRBV27 and TRBJ1-2; unclear D gene. Germline V gives CDR1 MNHEY, CDR2 SMNVEV (reference sequence). This CDR3 is built from 13 residues. The V gene lost 4 bases and the J gene lost 7 bases, with 13 bases spanning the gap. The CDR3 region is CASSSQGFSGYTF. The CDR3 DNA sequence: TGTGCCAGCAGTTCCCAAGGGTTTAGTGGCTACACCTTC.

The chain links TRBV9 to TRBJ2-1; D gene unclear. From germline, CDR1 is SGDLS and CDR2 YYNGEE. Deletions cut 4 bases from V and 2 bases from J, with 7 bases between. The CDR3 is 13 residues long. In nucleotides, the CDR3 is TGTGCCAGCAGCTCATCGGCCTACAATGAGCAGTTCTTC. Its protein is CASSSSAYNEQFF.

The chain employs TRBV30 and TRBJ2-1; TRBD2 might be the D (5 bases). Trimming stripped 4 bases from V and 4 bases from J, with 11 bases between. The CDR3 consists of 13 residues. CDR1 is GTSNPN, CDR2 SVGIG, per germline (reference sequence). The CDR3 bases are TGTGCCTGGACCAGGACTGGATACAATGAGCAGTTCTTC. This encodes CAWTRTGYNEQFF.